This TCR beta chain was observed in a study of blood T cell repertoires in COVID-19 (dated by TCRdb to 2018 to 2021). Regarding the study in general: Samples from collaborators originated in the United States, Italy and Spain and spanned both the acute and convalescent phases of COVID-19. The material from the prospective study consisted of cDNA or gDNA derived from T cells, B-cell-depleted T cells, or PBMCs. Deeply sampled blood TCRbeta repertoires from subjects exposed to, actively infected with, or recovered from COVID-19 were included in the dataset. The repertoires were made available in a free public database intended to serve as a resource for research on the immune response to SARS-CoV-2. Samples were obtained from the ongoing ImmuneRACE study (first 160 participants) and from about 1,300 subjects provided by 6 global collaborators. Sample metadata almost always included a de-identified subject ID, COVID-19 status, age in years and sex. Where available, HLA class I and class II types were taken from metadata supplied by the sample provider and were not determined by assay-based typing.

TCRbeta CDR3 regions were amplified from genomic DNA using the immunoSEQ Assay, a bias-controlled multiplex PCR. Per the source publication's procedure: The number of nucleated cells in each sample was estimated from the amplification of reference gene primers within the assay. To quantify the absolute abundance of each unique TCRbeta CDR3 rearrangement, sequence reads were collapsed and filtered. Productive Simpson clonality was computed per sample as the square root of Simpson's diversity index over productive rearrangements. The table was pulled from immuneACCESS by TCRdb, which kept in-frame rearrangements only. Such tables lose some clones; where checked, under half of the loss comes from unresolved V genes, and the rest has no known cause. Clone size and V and J calls were adopted from that table, with D and trimming inferred from the DNA. Here the sample has more than 150,000 clones; roughly 84% occur a single time. The ten largest clones take up 7% to 8% of the sample.

With respect to this clone: The specificity of this receptor is unknown. One base away there is no much larger clone; base qualities are not given.

In the prospective study, participants were 18 to 89 years old, resided in fewer than 25 geographic areas of the United States, and were enrolled through a virtual design. In the prospective study, cohorts were assigned on the basis of participant-reported clinical history obtained from a screening survey and a study questionnaire. Recovered participants in ImmuneRACE Cohort 3 were defined by two consecutive negative NP/OP PCR tests, clearance by a healthcare professional, or resolution of symptoms. In the prospective study, whole blood, serum and a nasopharyngeal or oropharyngeal swab were collected from each participant by mobile phlebotomists. Over a 2-month period, participants in the prospective study had the option of providing additional blood draws and questionnaires. Prospective study blood samples were shipped either frozen or at room temperature before DNA extraction. Measured from the cysteine to the phenylalanine, the CDR3 is 14 residues long. The read is trimmed to its CDR3 DNA, 42 bases read in frame from base 1. Looking up the germline V gene yields CDR1 MDHEN and CDR2 SYDVKM. V sheds 5 bases and J sheds 4 bases, leaving 11 bases between their ends.

Study-wide findings and limitations: Clinical and demographic metadata were provided uncurated, with the amount varying by source and participant.

The sequencing sample was made of PBMCs or T cells enriched from blood (not recorded which). This TCR came from a woman aged 45 to 65 who had recovered from COVID-19. The sequence joins TRBV28 to TRBJ1-4, with TRBD1 as a weak D call on 5 bases. CDR3 sequence: CASSKSGINEKLFF. The nucleotides are TGTGCCAGCAGTAAATCAGGGATTAATGAAAAACTGTTTTTT.